Listed here are 6 T cell receptor beta chains from one sample, sequenced in a study of blood T cells in healthy people across ages. Alongside a J-beta primer mix, a sample-barcoded 5' primer served in a second PCR lasting roughly 7 to 11 cycles. TCRdb independently ran MiXCR on the 5' RACE reads; one entry per CDR3 protein. The sample lists 850,000 to 1,100,000 distinct CDR3 sequences, 35% to 45% occurring once. The sequenced material came from blood. The receptors shown here come from a man between 18 and 35 years old in good health.

The rearrangement uses TRBV11-2 and TRBJ2-3; D not certain. Germline assignment: CDR1 SGHAT and CDR2 FQNNGV. The CDR3 runs to 18 residues. The V end lost 2 bases, the J end lost 0 bases, and 18 bases lay between the germline ends. The CDR3 sequence: CASSLLRGDILSTDTQYF. Written as DNA, the CDR3 is TGTGCCAGCAGCTTATTACGTGGGGATATCCTTAGCACAGATACGCAGTATTTT.

In its sample, this clonotype was seen a few times. The chain employs TRBV12-3 or TRBV12-4 and TRBJ1-4; 9 nucleotides match TRBD1. The J segment lost 10 bases and the V segment lost 1 base, leaving 4 bases of the junction unmatched. This CDR3 spans 14 amino acids. CDR3 sequence: CASSLGGQGRKLFF. The CDR3 region has the DNA TGTGCCAGCAGTTTAGGGGGACAGGGTAGAAAACTGTTTTTT.

The chain has TRBV3-1 and TRBJ1-2, with D perhaps TRBD1 (5 bases). The CDR3 is 15 amino acids. The V gene's germline CDR1 is LGHDT and CDR2 YNNKEL (reference sequence). V was cut by 1 base and J by 6 bases, with 15 bases left in between. The CDR3 sequence: CASSQVFQGRDGYTF. The CDR3 DNA is TGTGCCAGCAGCCAAGTTTTCCAGGGCAGGGATGGCTACACCTTC. Filled out from reference TRBV3-1 and TRBJ1-2, the complete variable domain reads DTAVSQTPKYLVTQMGNDKSIKCEQNLGHDTMYWYKQDSKKFLKIMFSYNNKELIINETVPNRFSPKSPDKAHLNLHINSLELGDSAVYFCASSQVFQGRDGYTFGSGTRLTVV.

This clonotype came up a few times. V and J are TRBV11-2 and TRBJ2-3; D is unclear. Trimming removed 4 bases from V and 4 bases from J, with 12 bases in between. The CDR3 length is 14 residues. Germline V CDR1 and CDR2: SGHAT, FQNNGV. CDR3 bases: TGTGCCAGCAGCTCCTTAATGGCATCAGATACGCAGTATTTT. It is translated as CASSSLMASDTQYF.

This clonotype was counted only a few times. The V gene is TRBV9, the J gene TRBJ2-5; D unclear. Trimming left V 3 bases short and J 5 bases short, with 11 bases between. The CDR3 is made up of 13 amino acids. Germline V gene lookup returns CDR1 SGDLS and CDR2 YYNGEE. CDR3 residues: CASSAGEMETQYF. In nucleotides, the CDR3 is TGTGCCAGCAGCGCCGGCGAGATGGAGACCCAGTACTTC.

As to this clonotype: A clone one base away is much larger, so this may be a read error. This chain connects TRBV29-1 to TRBJ2-3, with D possibly matching TRBD2 (5 bases). The CDR3 contains 16 residues. Trimming took off 6 bases at V and 0 bases at J, with 19 bases between the two ends. Germline CDR1 SQVTM, CDR2 ANQGSEA. The chain's CDR3 is CSVDLLWRTSTDTQYF. Here the CDR3 DNA reads TGCAGCGTCGACCTATTATGGAGGACTAGCACAGATACGCAGTATTTT.